This TCR beta chain was observed in a study of monozygotic twins with inflammatory bowel disease. From germline, CDR1 is GTSNPN and CDR2 SVGIG (reference sequence). The CDR3 spans 14 residues. With respect to this clonotype: The antigen is not known.

General study points: Support for a single strong signal or clonotype associated with IBD was absent.

Added by template switching were UMIs that each held a 6-nucleotide sample barcode. TCRdb reanalyzed the 5' RACE reads, giving one entry per CDR3 protein sequence and no DNA. In all, the sample yields about 300,000 distinct CDR3 sequences. Whole blood without T cell sorting served as the source of isolated total RNA. Input material: blood. This sequence was found in a human donor with ulcerative colitis or Crohn's disease, or a healthy co-twin of an affected twin (not recorded which). This chain links TRBV30 with TRBJ2-3; the D call from TCRdb, TRBD1, cannot be confirmed without DNA. CDR3 protein: CASLDRGQFYTQYF.